This paragraph reports one T cell receptor beta chain. Original processing methods: Amplification from reference gene primers served as the basis for estimated nucleated cell counts. Only in-frame clones appear in the TCRdb table, and some are missing; sequencing was by immunoSEQ multiplex PCR. The V and J calls and clone size were taken over from that table, and D and trimming were inferred from the DNA. Of roughly 100,000 clones in the sample, about 87% are singletons; the top ten hold 3%. The CDR3 consists of 11 residues. V lost 6 bases and J lost 4, with 6 bases in between. The V gene's germline CDR1 is MDHEN and CDR2 SYDVKM. This specimen comes from a study of blood T cell repertoires in COVID-19. Turning to the study itself: Samples representing acute and convalescent COVID-19 were sourced from the United States, Italy and Spain. Nucleic acid was either cDNA or gDNA, and it came from T cells, B-cell-depleted T cells, or PBMCs.

The clonotype comes from a man between 50 and 59 years old with active or convalescent COVID-19. The gene calls are TRBV28 and TRBJ1-2; D call uncertain. The sample was peripheral blood. The CDR3 loop is CASRPSYGYTF. DNA for the CDR3: TGTGCCAGCAGACCGAGCTATGGCTACACCTTC.